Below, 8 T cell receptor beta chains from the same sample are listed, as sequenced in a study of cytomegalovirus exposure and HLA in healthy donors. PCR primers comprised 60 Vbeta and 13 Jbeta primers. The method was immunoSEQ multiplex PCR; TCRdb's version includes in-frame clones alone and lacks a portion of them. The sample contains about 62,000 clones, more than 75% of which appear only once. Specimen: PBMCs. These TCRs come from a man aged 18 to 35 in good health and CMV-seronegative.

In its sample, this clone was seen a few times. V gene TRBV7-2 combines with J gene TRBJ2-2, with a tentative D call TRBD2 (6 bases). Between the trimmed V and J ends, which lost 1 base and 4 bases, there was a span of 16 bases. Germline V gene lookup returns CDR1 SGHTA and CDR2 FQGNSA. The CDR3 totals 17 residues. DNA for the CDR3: TGTGCCAGCAGCTTAGGGAGGGGAGGATCCCGCACCGGGGAGCTGTTTTTT. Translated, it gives CASSLGRGGSRTGELFF.

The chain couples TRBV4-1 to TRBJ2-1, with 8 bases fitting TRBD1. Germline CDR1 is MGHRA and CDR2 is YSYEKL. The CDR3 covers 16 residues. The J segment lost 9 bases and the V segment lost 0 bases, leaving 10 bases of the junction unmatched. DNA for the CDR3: TGCGCCAGCAGCCAAGATGCCGCGACAGGGGCGGTTGAGCAGTTCTTC. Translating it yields CASSQDAATGAVEQFF.

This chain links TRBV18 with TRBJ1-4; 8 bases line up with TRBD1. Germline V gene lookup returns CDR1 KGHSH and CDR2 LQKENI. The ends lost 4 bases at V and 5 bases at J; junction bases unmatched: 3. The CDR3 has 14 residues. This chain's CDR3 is CASSLGQGNEKLFF. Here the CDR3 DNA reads TGTGCCAGCTCACTTGGACAGGGAAATGAAAAACTGTTTTTT.

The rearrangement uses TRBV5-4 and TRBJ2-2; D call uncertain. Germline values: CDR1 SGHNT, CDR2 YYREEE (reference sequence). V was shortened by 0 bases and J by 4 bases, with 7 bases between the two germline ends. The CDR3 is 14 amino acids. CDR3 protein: CASSLAGSTGELFF. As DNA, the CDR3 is TGTGCCAGCAGCTTGGCGGGTTCCACCGGGGAGCTGTTTTTT.

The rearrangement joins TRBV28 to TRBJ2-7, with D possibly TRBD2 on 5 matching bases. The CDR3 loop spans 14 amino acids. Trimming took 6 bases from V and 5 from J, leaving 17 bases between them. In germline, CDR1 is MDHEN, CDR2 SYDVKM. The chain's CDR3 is CASSGIRWAHEQYF. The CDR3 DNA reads TGTGCCAGCAGCGGGATTCGGTGGGCCCACGAGCAGTACTTC.

CDR3 coding DNA: TGTGCCAGCAGCTCATTGGACAGCGGCGCCCTTGATCAGCCCCAGCATTTT. It is translated as CASSSLDSGALDQPQHF. The V call is TRBV28, the J call TRBJ1-5; a weak D match, TRBD1 (6 bases). Germline loops: CDR1 MDHEN, CDR2 SYDVKM. The germline V and J ends were trimmed by 6 bases and 5 bases, with 23 bases remaining between them. The CDR3 is 17 amino acids.

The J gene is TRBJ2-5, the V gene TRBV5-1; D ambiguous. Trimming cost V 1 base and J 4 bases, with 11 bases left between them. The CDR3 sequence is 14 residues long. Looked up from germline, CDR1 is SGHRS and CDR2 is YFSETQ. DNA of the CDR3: TGCGCCAGCAGCTTGTATGAGTCAGGAGAGACCCAGTACTTC. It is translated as CASSLYESGETQYF.

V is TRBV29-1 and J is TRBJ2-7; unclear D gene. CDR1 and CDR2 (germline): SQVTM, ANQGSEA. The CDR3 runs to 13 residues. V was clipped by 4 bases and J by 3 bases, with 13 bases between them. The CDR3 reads CSVVRRGDYEQYF. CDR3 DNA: TGCAGCGTTGTGCGGAGAGGTGACTACGAGCAGTACTTC.